The rows below give T cell receptor beta chains drawn from one sample of a study of blood T cell repertoires in COVID-19. TCRdb's copy holds only in-frame clones and misses some; the assay was immunoSEQ multiplex PCR. Here the sample spans fewer than 350,000 clones, about 93% being singletons. Sequenced material: peripheral blood. Receptors originate from a young woman with COVID-19, enrolled during active disease. The CDR3 runs from the conserved cysteine through the conserved F or W.

J gene	V gene	CDR3 protein
TRBJ2-2	TRBV3-1/TRBV3-2	CASSHPGVTGELFF
TRBJ2-7	TRBV6-2/TRBV6-3	CASSYSWAATYEQYF
TRBJ1-4	TRBV20-1	CSASPDRTELFF
TRBJ2-1	TRBV5-4	CASSFGGGSSYNEQFF
TRBJ2-3	TRBV2	CASDRPPRTSGRTDTQYF
TRBJ2-3	TRBV7-9	CASRLSGTGATDTQYF
TRBJ2-3	TRBV10-3	CASRVLADRTDTQYF
TRBJ1-5	TRBV6-5	CASSYSRLGGQPQHF
TRBJ1-2	TRBV10-3	CAISESTGYGYTF
TRBJ2-7	TRBV6-4	CASSETSSGPSYEQYF
TRBJ2-7	TRBV20-1	CSASALAGFEQYF
TRBJ2-4	TRBV5-1	CASSLWDRDQNIQYF
TRBJ1-1	TRBV28	CASSFSGPTEAFF
TRBJ2-2	TRBV10-2	CASSVLGGATNTGELFF
TRBJ2-5	TRBV4-1	CASSQEPGYQETQYF
TRBJ2-2	TRBV5-8	CASGEPAGGTGELFF
TRBJ1-5	TRBV30	CAWTRQPNQPQHF
TRBJ2-3	TRBV5-1	CASSPPGTDTQYF
TRBJ1-6	TRBV5-6	CASSSDSRDSPLHF
TRBJ2-2	TRBV21-1	CASSARRDRGIAGELFF
TRBJ1-4	TRBV6-5	CALLGTGVEKLFF
TRBJ2-3	TRBV7-6	CASSPWGGVGDTQYF
TRBJ2-5	TRBV30	CAWIGGIRETQYF
TRBJ1-4	TRBV6-2/TRBV6-3	CASSVTGGNEKLFF
TRBJ2-7	TRBV6-6	CASSLSGNYEQYF
TRBJ2-7	TRBV28	CASRQGLAGEQYF
TRBJ2-1	TRBV18	CASSPTQAGVGNEQFF
TRBJ1-1	TRBV2	CASSAGGAGTEAFF
TRBJ2-5	TRBV13	CASSLGQGVETQYF
TRBJ2-3	TRBV29-1	CSVEDYSRATDTQYF
TRBJ2-7	TRBV30	CAWGLAGYEQYF
TRBJ1-4	TRBV4-1	CASSQGGSSTVNEKLFF